The clone carrying this T cell receptor beta chain was counted between two and nine times. What it binds is not known. The germline V gene encodes CDR1 SQVTM and CDR2 ANQGSEA. This CDR3 is 13 amino acids long. The J segment lost 8 bases and the V segment lost 7 bases, leaving 12 bases of the junction unmatched. PCR primers comprised 60 Vbeta and 13 Jbeta primers. Clones were sequenced by immunoSEQ multiplex PCR, and TCRdb holds only the in-frame ones, with some missing. The table has over 95,000 clones, about 70% seen once; the top ten hold just over 2%. The sample originates from a study of cytomegalovirus exposure and HLA in healthy donors. Study-level background: T cells numbering approximately 170 million yielded around 120 million unique TCR beta sequences in an earlier analysis. General study results and limits: The HLA-A and HLA-B alleles of most subjects were reportedly predicted accurately from TCR beta sequences.

The records omit this donor's CMV serostatus. The rearrangement links TRBV29-1 to TRBJ1-2; 8 bases are shared with TRBD1. The sequence came from a human donor in good health. Input material: PBMCs. The CDR3 DNA is TGCAGCGCAAAAACAGGGGGTACTGGAGGCTACACCTTC. Translation gives CSAKTGGTGGYTF.